Shown below are 3 T cell receptor beta chains from a single sample sequenced in a study of T cells after yellow fever vaccination. TCRdb re-derived calls from the 5' RACE reads in MiXCR, one entry per CDR3 protein. This table holds hundreds of thousands of distinct CDR3 sequences, approximately 13% found once. The material was PBMCs, obtained on the day of the yellow fever booster vaccination. Source of these receptors: a man aged 25 to 40 who received the YFV17D yellow fever vaccine.

This clonotype showed up just a few times. This chain uses TRBV25-1 with TRBJ2-7; D is possibly TRBD2 (6 bases). With 1 base removed from V and 3 bases from J, the gap between germline ends came to 25 bases. The CDR3 spans 19 residues. Germline lookup yields CDR1 MGHDK and CDR2 SYGVNS. The CDR3 is CASSEFGGGIPKTYYEQYF. The DNA for the CDR3 is TGTGCCAGCAGTGAATTCGGTGGAGGGATCCCAAAAACTTACTACGAGCAGTACTTC.

The V and J genes are TRBV6-5 and TRBJ1-4, with D hard to call. Germline CDR1 reads MNHEY; CDR2 reads SVGAGI. There are 15 residues in the CDR3. Trimming removed 2 bases from V and 2 bases from J, with 9 bases in between. The CDR3 DNA is TGTGCCAGCAGTTACCGCGGTGGGACTAATGAAAAACTGTTTTTT. Encoded protein: CASSYRGGTNEKLFF.

The chain employs TRBV9 and TRBJ2-7; TRBD2 is a possible D gene (6 bases). V lost 0 bases and J 4 bases, leaving 11 bases between the germline ends. The CDR3 runs 14 residues. CDR1 is SGDLS and CDR2 is YYNGEE in the germline V gene. The CDR3 DNA reads as TGTGCCAGCAGCGTAGACGGGAGTGGTTACGAGCAGTACTTC. Its translation: CASSVDGSGYEQYF.